This entry lists 15 T cell receptor beta chains sequenced from one sample in a study of T cells in Graves' hyperthyroidism and ophthalmopathy. There were TCR beta CDR3 regions amplified from RNA transcripts. First-round RT-PCR targeting the TCR CDR3 was performed with the HTBI primer set. One entry per CDR3 protein, called by TCRdb with MiXCR from the multiplex PCR reads. The sample comprises about 840,000 distinct CDR3 sequences, roughly 37% of which are singletons, and about 8.9% rests with the top ten. The sequencing input was blood. Receptors were obtained from a man aged 18 to 35 with Graves' hyperthyroidism.

This chain links TRBV4-1 with TRBJ2-7; D remains ambiguous. V was pared by 6 bases and J by 7 bases, with 13 bases between. There are 12 residues in the CDR3. CDR1 MGHRA and CDR2 YSYEKL come from the germline V gene. In DNA, the CDR3 is TGCGCCAGCAGTAATCTCGGTCCGGAGCAGTACTTC. Its protein is CASSNLGPEQYF.

The chain recombines TRBV2 with TRBJ1-2; tentatively, D is TRBD1 (6 bases). Germline V gene data show CDR1 as SNHLY and CDR2 as FYNNEI. The length of the CDR3 is 13 residues. Trimming pared 5 bases from V and 6 bases from J, leaving 13 bases between. For the CDR3, the DNA is TGTGCCAGCAGTCGGAAAGGGGGGGATGGCTACACCTTC. Translation gives CASSRKGGDGYTF.

This clonotype has only a few counts. The CDR3 sequence: CASSWVGRPQETQYF. The CDR3 coding sequence is TGTGCCAGCAGTTGGGTAGGGCGGCCGCAAGAGACCCAGTACTTC. V gene TRBV7-8 combines with J gene TRBJ2-5, with D unresolved. The germline V gene encodes CDR1 SGHVS and CDR2 FQNEAQ. Trimming pared 6 bases from V and 2 bases from J, leaving 16 bases between. The CDR3 has 15 amino acids.

This clonotype was seen more than once but under ten times. The V and J genes are TRBV4-1 and TRBJ1-2; D is unresolved. Germline values: CDR1 MGHRA, CDR2 YSYEKL. The CDR3 is made up of 14 amino acids. Deletions cut 4 bases from V and 3 bases from J, with 12 bases between. This chain's CDR3 is CASSRPGQDYGYTF. The CDR3 coding sequence is TGCGCCAGCAGCCGGCCTGGGCAGGACTATGGCTACACCTTC.

J is TRBJ1-5 and V is TRBV7-6; D is unresolved. Looked up from germline, CDR1 is SGHVS and CDR2 is FNYEAQ. CDR3 size: 12 residues. Trimming shortened V by 2 bases and J by 13 bases, and 12 bases separated the two germline ends. CDR3 nucleotide sequence: TGTGCCAGCAGCTTAACCCCGGGCGGACAGCATTTT. Amino acid sequence: CASSLTPGGQHF.

The gene calls are TRBV7-4 and TRBJ2-5; D may correspond to TRBD1 or TRBD2 (5 bases each). The ends were cut back, 10 bases at V and 5 bases at J, with 14 bases in the middle. Germline V gene lookup returns CDR1 SGHVT and CDR2 SQSDAQ. The CDR3 sequence is 12 residues long. The CDR3 sequence is CATGDPTETQYF. CDR3 in DNA: TGTGCCACCGGGGACCCGACGGAGACCCAGTACTTC. Full variable domain (outside the CDR3, taken from reference TRBV7-4 and TRBJ2-5): GAGVSQSPRYKVAKRGRDVALRCDSISGHVTLYWYRQTLGQGSEVLTYSQSDAQRDKSGRPSGRFSAERPERSVSTLKIQRTEQGDSAVYLCATGDPTETQYFGPGTRLLVL.

The chain joins TRBV29-1 to TRBJ1-1, with D tentatively TRBD1 (5 bases). The CDR3 totals 14 residues. Trimming took 8 bases from V and 1 from J, leaving 17 bases between them. Germline V gene data show CDR1 as SQVTM and CDR2 as ANQGSEA. The CDR3 DNA is TGCAGCTTGGATCCGGGGCGGACGAACACTGAAGCTTTCTTT. Its translation: CSLDPGRTNTEAFF.

V gene TRBV11-3 combines with J gene TRBJ2-2, with D unclear. Germline loops: CDR1 SGHNT, CDR2 YENEEA. The CDR3 runs to 14 residues. V lost 3 bases, J lost 7 bases, and 12 bases lay in between. CDR3 DNA sequence: TGTGCCAGCAGCTTCGGCTTCTTGAGCGGGGAGCTGTTTTTT. Translation gives CASSFGFLSGELFF.

V gene TRBV6-5 combines with J gene TRBJ1-4; no definite D call. The V gene's germline CDR1 is MNHEY and CDR2 SVGAGI. V gave up 5 bases and J gave up 8 bases, with 15 bases separating them. This CDR3 is built from 14 residues. The CDR3 protein is CASSLDLRIEKLFF. Written as DNA, the CDR3 is TGTGCCAGCAGTCTAGACCTCAGGATAGAAAAACTGTTTTTT.

This clonotype was seen only a few times. The chain uses TRBV5-1 and TRBJ2-5; 9 bases agree with TRBD2. V shed 3 bases, J shed 3 bases, and the junction held 9 bases outside the gene matches. CDR3 length: 16 amino acids. The V gene's germline CDR1 is SGHRS and CDR2 YFSETQ. The DNA for the CDR3 is TGCGCCAGCAGCTACCGGTGGGTAGCGGGGGAAGAGACCCAGTACTTC. It is translated as CASSYRWVAGEETQYF. Full variable domain (outside the CDR3, taken from reference TRBV5-1 and TRBJ2-5): KAGVTQTPRYLIKTRGQQVTLSCSPISGHRSVSWYQQTPGQGLQFLFEYFSETQRNKGNFPGRFSGRQFSNSRSEMNVSTLELGDSALYLCASSYRWVAGEETQYFGPGTRLLVL.

In its sample, this clonotype was seen a few times. The chain carries TRBV10-3 and TRBJ1-1; 9 nucleotides match TRBD1. Germline loops: CDR1 ENHRY, CDR2 SYGVKD. The CDR3 loop spans 19 amino acids. Trimming cost V 3 bases and J 4 bases; bases outside gene matches: 18. CDR3 nucleotide sequence: TGTGCCATCAGTGAATTGGGACAGGGAGCCTCTCTGGGGGGCACTGAAGCTTTCTTT. It yields the protein CAISELGQGASLGGTEAFF.

A word on this clonotype: The junction does not match germline at one end; this may be a read error. This chain connects TRBV2 to TRBJ1-6; D is uncertain. Per germline, CDR1 SNHLY and CDR2 FYNNEI. This CDR3 spans 14 amino acids. In nucleotides, the CDR3 is TGTGCCAGCGTTTGGAGCTCCCATAATTCACCCCTCCACTTT. Encoded protein: CASVWSSHNSPLHF.

This chain links TRBV19 with TRBJ1-6; D gene ambiguous. The CDR3 contains 14 residues. Germline loops: CDR1 LNHDA, CDR2 SQIVND (reference sequence). V lost 2 bases, J lost 6 bases, and 8 bases lay in between. The CDR3 is CASSIRRFNSPLHF. The DNA of the CDR3 is TGTGCCAGTAGTATAAGGCGGTTTAATTCACCCCTCCACTTT.

CDR3 protein: CSARGGSGNTIYF. CDR3 bases: TGCAGTGCTAGAGGGGGTTCTGGAAACACCATATATTTT. The chain links TRBV20-1 to TRBJ1-3; no clear D gene. Trimming took 1 base from V and 1 from J, leaving 5 bases between them. Germline assignment: CDR1 DFQATT and CDR2 SNEGSKA (reference sequence). This CDR3 is 13 amino acids long.

This clonotype was picked up a small number of times. V is TRBV20-1 and J is TRBJ2-7; D is tentatively TRBD1 or TRBD2 (5 bases each). Germline assignment: CDR1 DFQATT and CDR2 SNEGSKA (reference sequence). Trimming removed 4 bases at V and 4 bases at J, with 8 bases between. This CDR3 spans 11 amino acids. Written as DNA, the CDR3 is TGCAGTGCTACAGAGGGGTACGAGCAGTACTTC. Amino acid sequence: CSATEGYEQYF.